One sample yielded the 21 T cell receptor beta chains listed below, sequenced in a study of shared clonotypes between healthy human individuals. The table came from immunoSEQ multiplex PCR; TCRdb's copy has only in-frame clones and leaves some out. The repertoire holds nearly 2 million clones, with about 95% as singletons. The naive CD8 population came from CD45RO-negative cells selected for CCR7, without terminally differentiated effector memory CD45RA+ cells. Material for sequencing was naive CD8+ T cells sorted from blood. Receptors were obtained from a man aged 18 to 30 in good health.

The V and J genes are TRBV13 and TRBJ2-5, with D perhaps matching TRBD1 or TRBD2 (5 bases each). Germline CDR1 and CDR2: PRHDT and FYEKMQ (reference sequence). V lost 0 bases to trimming and J lost 5 bases, with 25 bases between them. CDR3 length equals 19 residues. The CDR3 DNA sequence: TGTGCCAGCAGCTTAGGTCAATACACCGGGACGAAGGACGGTGAGACCCAGTACTTC. This encodes CASSLGQYTGTKDGETQYF. The entire variable domain, with the rest obtained from reference TRBV13 and TRBJ2-5, is as follows: AAGVIQSPRHLIKEKRETATLKCYPIPRHDTVYWYQQGPGQDPQFLISFYEKMQSDKGSIPDRFSAQQFSDYHSELNMSSLELGDSALYFCASSLGQYTGTKDGETQYFGPGTRLLVL.

This chain connects TRBV27 to TRBJ2-7, with 12 positions matching TRBD2. CDR3 length equals 16 residues. CDR1 and CDR2 (germline): MNHEY, SMNVEV (reference sequence). The V gene end was trimmed by 4 bases and the J gene end by 4 bases; junction bases not matched to a gene: 8. This CDR3 is CASSSPWTSGVYEQYF. For the CDR3, the DNA is TGTGCCAGCAGTTCCCCCTGGACTAGCGGGGTTTACGAGCAGTACTTC.

The V call is TRBV7-2, the J call TRBJ2-7; D gene ambiguous. Germline lookup yields CDR1 SGHTA and CDR2 FQGNSA. The CDR3 is 13 amino acids. V was cut by 5 bases and J by 0 bases, with 8 bases left in between. CDR3 sequence: CASSNVGSYEQYF. CDR3 in DNA: TGTGCCAGCAGCAACGTAGGCTCCTACGAGCAGTACTTC.

As concerns this clone: Other DNA sequences in the sample encode the same CDR3. DNA of the CDR3: TGTGCCAGCAGTTCGGGGGGATATGGCTACACCTTC. This gives the protein CASSSGGYGYTF. V is TRBV27 and J is TRBJ1-2, with TRBD1 as a possible D gene (5 bases). The CDR3 extends over 12 amino acids. The germline gives CDR1 MNHEY, CDR2 SMNVEV (reference sequence). V was pared by 4 bases and J by 5 bases, with 8 bases between.

The V and J genes are TRBV27 and TRBJ1-2, with a tentative D call TRBD1 (6 bases). Germline V gene data show CDR1 as MNHEY and CDR2 as SMNVEV (reference sequence). This CDR3 spans 15 amino acids. The V end lost 2 bases, the J end lost 7 bases, and 17 bases lay between the germline ends. The CDR3 region has the DNA TGTGCCAGCAGTTTAAGGGGGGGCGCCTTCAGTGGCTACACCTTC. Translating gives CASSLRGGAFSGYTF.

This clone was detected once. The chain recombines TRBV7-9 with TRBJ2-5; D not certain. The CDR3 covers 12 residues. V was shortened by 10 bases and J by 5 bases, with 14 bases between the two germline ends. Germline loops: CDR1 SEHNR, CDR2 FQNEAQ (reference sequence). CDR3 bases: TGTGCCACCTCCAATCTCGGCGAGACCCAGTACTTC. Its protein product is CATSNLGETQYF.

This clone was seen more than once but under ten times. The CDR3 coding sequence is TGTGCCAGTGCCCCGGGACAGAACTACGAGCAGTACTTC. It is translated as CASAPGQNYEQYF. V usage is TRBV19 and J usage is TRBJ2-7, with 7 positions matching TRBD1. The trim removed 8 bases at V and 3 bases at J, leaving 7 bases unmatched. The CDR3 covers 13 residues. Germline assignment: CDR1 LNHDA and CDR2 SQIVND (reference sequence).

This clone was seen a single time. This chain joins TRBV5-1 and TRBJ1-2; 7 nucleotides align to TRBD1. The V and J ends lost 1 base and 3 bases, in that order; junction bases with no gene match: 6. The CDR3 extends over 15 amino acids. Germline loops: CDR1 SGHRS, CDR2 YFSETQ. The DNA of the CDR3 is TGCGCCAGCAGCTTGCCCCTGACAGGGTACTATGGCTACACCTTC. The encoded protein is CASSLPLTGYYGYTF.

DNA for the CDR3: TGCGCCAGCAGCCAAATAGCGGGGGCCTACTACGAGCAGTACTTC. Translated, it gives CASSQIAGAYYEQYF. The chain uses TRBV4-1 and TRBJ2-7; 9 positions agree with TRBD2. This CDR3 is built from 15 residues. Germline V CDR1 and CDR2: MGHRA, YSYEKL. V was clipped by 2 bases and J by 3 bases; unmatched bases: 5.

The DNA for the CDR3 is TGTGCCAGCAGTGACCCTAGCGGGAGAGTCCAAGAGACCCAGTACTTC. Encoded protein: CASSDPSGRVQETQYF. This chain connects TRBV2 to TRBJ2-5; 10 bases match TRBD2. CDR3 length equals 16 residues. J gave up 1 base and V 3 bases, and 5 bases lay outside the gene matches. The V gene's germline CDR1 is SNHLY and CDR2 FYNNEI.

J is TRBJ2-2 and V is TRBV13; TRBD1 aligns across 7 bases. Trimming cost V 4 bases and J 4 bases; bases outside gene matches: 3. The CDR3 totals 14 residues. The germline V gene encodes CDR1 PRHDT and CDR2 FYEKMQ (reference sequence). The CDR3 DNA is TGTGCCAGCAGCTCGGACAGGACCACCGGGGAGCTGTTTTTT. It is translated as CASSSDRTTGELFF.

V and J are TRBV27 and TRBJ2-1, with a weak D call TRBD1 (6 bases). This CDR3 is 13 amino acids long. Per germline, CDR1 MNHEY and CDR2 SMNVEV (reference sequence). V lost 2 bases and J 7 bases, leaving 9 bases between the germline ends. CDR3 in amino acids: CASSLAGDNEQFF. CDR3 nucleotides: TGTGCCAGCAGTTTAGCAGGGGATAATGAGCAGTTCTTC.

This chain links TRBV9 with TRBJ1-1; 8 bases are shared with TRBD1. This CDR3 is built from 15 residues. V shed 4 bases, J shed 1 base, and the junction held 6 bases outside the gene matches. Germline-derived CDR1 and CDR2 are SGDLS and YYNGEE. The CDR3 DNA reads as TGTGCCAGCAGCTCCGAAGACAGGGGGAACACTGAAGCTTTCTTT. Translation gives CASSSEDRGNTEAFF.

The chain joins TRBV7-6 to TRBJ2-7; 8 nucleotides match TRBD2. This CDR3 has 16 amino acids. Looked up from germline, CDR1 is SGHVS and CDR2 is FNYEAQ. The junction had 9 bases not matched to a gene; V was cut back by 2 bases and J by 3 bases. CDR3 sequence (DNA): TGTGCCAGCAGCTTATTCCCGGGACTAGGTATCTACGAGCAGTACTTC. Its translation: CASSLFPGLGIYEQYF. Full variable domain (rest looked up from reference TRBV7-6 and TRBJ2-7): GAGVSQSPRYKVTKRGQDVALRCDPISGHVSLYWYRQALGQGPEFLTYFNYEAQQDKSGLPNDRFSAERPEGSISTLTIQRTEQRDSAMYRCASSLFPGLGIYEQYFGPGTRLTVT.

The chain carries TRBV7-9 and TRBJ1-2; D perhaps matches TRBD1 (6 bases). The V end was cut by 2 bases, the J end by 10 bases, with 17 bases between. Germline V lookup: CDR1 SEHNR, CDR2 FQNEAQ (reference sequence). CDR3 size: 14 residues. CDR3 region: CASSLLWDNNYYTF. The DNA for the CDR3 is TGTGCCAGCAGCTTACTTTGGGACAACAATTACTACACCTTC. The whole variable domain, filled in from reference TRBV7-9 and TRBJ1-2, reads DTGVSQNPRHKITKRGQNVTFRCDPISEHNRLYWYRQTLGQGPEFLTYFQNEAQLEKSRLLSDRFSAERPKGSFSTLEIQRTEQGDSAMYLCASSLLWDNNYYTFGSGTRLTVV.

J is TRBJ1-1 and V is TRBV4-2; the D gene is possibly TRBD1 (5 bases). Deletions cut 1 base from V and 2 bases from J, with 20 bases between. This CDR3 comprises 18 residues. In germline, CDR1 is LGHNA, CDR2 YNFKEQ. The CDR3 DNA reads TGTGCCAGCAGCCAAGTGGATCGAGCCCAGGGACTAAACACTGAAGCTTTCTTT. It encodes CASSQVDRAQGLNTEAFF.

The rearrangement uses TRBV2 and TRBJ2-7, with TRBD1 as a possible D gene (6 bases). The V gene's germline CDR1 is SNHLY and CDR2 FYNNEI. Trimming removed 5 bases from V and 5 bases from J, with 16 bases in between. The CDR3 has 14 amino acids. The CDR3 nucleotides are TGTGCCAGCAGTTTGGGGGCGGTTACCCACGAGCAGTACTTC. Its translation: CASSLGAVTHEQYF.

The chain combines TRBV27 with TRBJ2-3; 13 bases match TRBD2. Per germline, CDR1 MNHEY and CDR2 SMNVEV (reference sequence). The CDR3 sequence is 19 residues long. Trimming cost V 4 bases and J 7 bases; bases outside gene matches: 17. CDR3 in amino acids: CASSSRTQTSGGPHHTQYF. The CDR3 coding sequence is TGTGCCAGCAGTTCCCGCACGCAGACTAGCGGGGGGCCCCACCATACGCAGTATTTT.

The J gene is TRBJ2-1, the V gene TRBV15; D uncertain. This CDR3 is built from 13 residues. Germline CDR1 and CDR2: LNHNV and YYDKDF (reference sequence). The germline V and J ends were trimmed by 1 base and 8 bases, with 9 bases remaining between them. The CDR3 spells CATSRASPDEQFF. DNA for the CDR3: TGTGCCACCAGCAGAGCTTCACCCGATGAGCAGTTCTTC. The complete variable domain, with remaining parts taken from reference TRBV15 and TRBJ2-1, reads DAMVIQNPRYQVTQFGKPVTLSCSQTLNHNVMYWYQQKSSQAPKLLFHYYDKDFNNEADTPDNFQSRRPNTSFCFLDIRSPGLGDTAMYLCATSRASPDEQFFGPGTRLTVL.

The gene calls are TRBV30 and TRBJ1-6; no reliable D call. This CDR3 is 12 amino acids long. V lost 1 base and J 7 bases, leaving 5 bases between the germline ends. Germline CDR1 and CDR2: GTSNPN and SVGIG (reference sequence). CDR3 bases: TGTGCCTGGAGTGAGGGAAATTCACCCCTCCACTTT. It codes for CAWSEGNSPLHF.

The chain carries TRBV5-1 and TRBJ2-7; D perhaps matches TRBD2 (6 bases). V was shortened by 1 base and J by 1 base, with 9 bases between the two germline ends. Per germline, CDR1 SGHRS and CDR2 YFSETQ. The CDR3 length is 14 residues. The CDR3 region is CASSLQGGSYEQYF. CDR3 DNA: TGCGCCAGCAGCTTGCAGGGAGGATCCTACGAGCAGTACTTC.